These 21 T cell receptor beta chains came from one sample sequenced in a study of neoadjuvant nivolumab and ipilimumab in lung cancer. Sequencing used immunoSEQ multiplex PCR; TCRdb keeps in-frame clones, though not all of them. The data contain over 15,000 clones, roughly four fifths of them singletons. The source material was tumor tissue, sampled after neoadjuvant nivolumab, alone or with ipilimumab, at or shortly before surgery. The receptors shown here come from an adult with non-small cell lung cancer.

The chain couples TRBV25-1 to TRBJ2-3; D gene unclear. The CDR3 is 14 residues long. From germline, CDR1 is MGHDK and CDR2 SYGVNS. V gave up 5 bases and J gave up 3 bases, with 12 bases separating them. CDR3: CASSPVPGTDTQYF. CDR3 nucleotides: TGTGCCAGCAGTCCAGTTCCAGGTACAGATACGCAGTATTTT.

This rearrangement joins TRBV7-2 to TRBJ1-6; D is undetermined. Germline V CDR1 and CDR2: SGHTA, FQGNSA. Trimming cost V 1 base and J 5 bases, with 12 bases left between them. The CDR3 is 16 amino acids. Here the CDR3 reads CASSLEVASNNSPLHF. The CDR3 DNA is TGTGCCAGCAGCTTAGAAGTAGCGTCCAATAATTCACCCCTCCACTTT. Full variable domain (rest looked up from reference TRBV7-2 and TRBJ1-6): GAGVSQSPSNKVTEKGKDVELRCDPISGHTALYWYRQSLGQGLEFLIYFQGNSAPDKSGLPSDRFSAERTGGSVSTLTIQRTQQEDSAVYLCASSLEVASNNSPLHFGNGTRLTVT.

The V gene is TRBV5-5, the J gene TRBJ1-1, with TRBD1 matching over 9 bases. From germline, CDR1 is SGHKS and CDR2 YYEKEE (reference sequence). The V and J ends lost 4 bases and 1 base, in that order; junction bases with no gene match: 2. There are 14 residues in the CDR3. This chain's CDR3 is CASSPQGANTEAFF. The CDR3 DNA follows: TGTGCCAGCAGCCCACAGGGGGCGAACACTGAAGCTTTCTTT.

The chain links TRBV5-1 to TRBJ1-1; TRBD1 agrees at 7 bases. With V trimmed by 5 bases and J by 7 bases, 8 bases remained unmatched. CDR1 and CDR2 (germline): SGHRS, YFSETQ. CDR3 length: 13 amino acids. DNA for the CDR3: TGCGCCAGCAGTCTTACTCAGGGGGTTGAAGCTTTCTTT. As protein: CASSLTQGVEAFF. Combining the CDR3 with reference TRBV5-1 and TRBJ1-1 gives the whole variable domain KAGVTQTPRYLIKTRGQQVTLSCSPISGHRSVSWYQQTPGQGLQFLFEYFSETQRNKGNFPGRFSGRQFSNSRSEMNVSTLELGDSALYLCASSLTQGVEAFFGQGTRLTVV.

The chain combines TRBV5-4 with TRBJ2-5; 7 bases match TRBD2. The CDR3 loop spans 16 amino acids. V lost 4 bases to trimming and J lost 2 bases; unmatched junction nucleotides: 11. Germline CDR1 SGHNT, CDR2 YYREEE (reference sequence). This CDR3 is CASSTSSGKAQETQYF. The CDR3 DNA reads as TGTGCCAGCAGCACATCTAGCGGTAAAGCACAAGAGACCCAGTACTTC.

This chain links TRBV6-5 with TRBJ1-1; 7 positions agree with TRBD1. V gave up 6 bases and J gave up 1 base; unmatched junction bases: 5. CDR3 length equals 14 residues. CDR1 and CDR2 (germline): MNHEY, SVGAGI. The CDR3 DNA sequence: TGTGCCAGCAGGCCAGGGGGGAGGAACACTGAAGCTTTCTTT. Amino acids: CASRPGGRNTEAFF.

The CDR3 sequence is CASSYDYQREKLFF. The CDR3, as DNA: TGTGCCAGCAGCTATGACTACCAGAGAGAAAAACTGTTTTTT. The gene calls are TRBV7-9 and TRBJ1-4; the D is unclear. From germline, CDR1 is SEHNR and CDR2 FQNEAQ (reference sequence). The CDR3 loop spans 14 amino acids. V was cut by 4 bases and J by 8 bases, with 14 bases left in between.

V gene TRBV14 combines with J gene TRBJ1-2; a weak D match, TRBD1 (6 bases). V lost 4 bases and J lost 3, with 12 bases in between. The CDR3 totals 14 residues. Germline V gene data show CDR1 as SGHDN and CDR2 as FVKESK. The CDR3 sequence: CASSLDSGYYGYTF. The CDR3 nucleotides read TGTGCCAGCAGCCTGGACAGTGGGTACTATGGCTACACCTTC.

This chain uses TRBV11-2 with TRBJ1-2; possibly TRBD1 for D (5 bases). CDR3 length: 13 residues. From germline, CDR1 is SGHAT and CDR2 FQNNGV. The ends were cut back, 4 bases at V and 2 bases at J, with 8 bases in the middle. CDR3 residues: CASSSGTNYGYTF. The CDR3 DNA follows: TGTGCCAGCAGCTCGGGGACCAACTATGGCTACACCTTC. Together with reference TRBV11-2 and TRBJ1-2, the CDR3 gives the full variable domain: EAGVAQSPRYKIIEKRQSVAFWCNPISGHATLYWYQQILGQGPKLLIQFQNNGVVDDSQLPKDRFSAERLKGVDSTLKIQPAKLEDSAVYLCASSSGTNYGYTFGSGTRLTVV.

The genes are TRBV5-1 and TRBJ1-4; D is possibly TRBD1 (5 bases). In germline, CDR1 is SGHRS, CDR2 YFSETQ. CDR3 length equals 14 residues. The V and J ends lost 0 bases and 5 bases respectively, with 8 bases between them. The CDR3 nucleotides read TGCGCCAGCAGCTTGGCCAGGGTGAATGAAAAACTGTTTTTT. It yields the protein CASSLARVNEKLFF.

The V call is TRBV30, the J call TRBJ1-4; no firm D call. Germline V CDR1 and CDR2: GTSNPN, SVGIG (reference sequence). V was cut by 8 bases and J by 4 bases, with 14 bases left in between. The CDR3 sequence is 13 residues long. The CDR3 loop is CAGKKTINEKLFF. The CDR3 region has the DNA TGTGCCGGAAAAAAGACGATTAATGAAAAACTGTTTTTT.

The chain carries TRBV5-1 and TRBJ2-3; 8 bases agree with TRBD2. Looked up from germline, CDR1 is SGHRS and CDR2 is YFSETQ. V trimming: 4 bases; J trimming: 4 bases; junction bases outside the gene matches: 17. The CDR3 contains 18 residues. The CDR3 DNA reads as TGCGCCAGCAGCCTCGGGGGGGTGGCTAGATTAAAGGCAGATACGCAGTATTTT. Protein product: CASSLGGVARLKADTQYF.

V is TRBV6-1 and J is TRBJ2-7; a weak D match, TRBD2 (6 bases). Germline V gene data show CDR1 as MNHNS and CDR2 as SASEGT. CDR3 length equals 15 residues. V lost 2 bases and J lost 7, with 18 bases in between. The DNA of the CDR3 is TGTGCCAGCAGTGAACTCGGGAGACTTCTGCGAGAGCAGTACTTC. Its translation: CASSELGRLLREQYF.

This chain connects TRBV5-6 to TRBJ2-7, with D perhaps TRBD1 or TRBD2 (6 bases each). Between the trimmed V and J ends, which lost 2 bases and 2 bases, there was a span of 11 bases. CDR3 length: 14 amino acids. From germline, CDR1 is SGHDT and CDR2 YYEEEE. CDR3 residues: CASSLPGGPYEQYF. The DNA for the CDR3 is TGTGCCAGCAGCTTACCCGGGGGCCCCTACGAGCAGTACTTC.

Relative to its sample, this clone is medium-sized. The CDR3 loop is CASSSQASTDTQYF. The CDR3 nucleotides read TGTGCCAGCAGCTCGCAGGCTAGCACAGATACGCAGTATTTT. The chain couples TRBV7-6 to TRBJ2-3; D not certain. Germline loops: CDR1 SGHVS, CDR2 FNYEAQ. Trimming stripped 4 bases from V and 0 bases from J, with 8 bases between. This CDR3 spans 14 amino acids.

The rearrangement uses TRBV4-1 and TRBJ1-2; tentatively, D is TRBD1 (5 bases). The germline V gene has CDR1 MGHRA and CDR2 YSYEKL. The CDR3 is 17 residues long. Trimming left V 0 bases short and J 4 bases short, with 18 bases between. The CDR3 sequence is CASSQEQTAVIGYGYTF. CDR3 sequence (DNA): TGCGCCAGCAGCCAAGAACAGACAGCAGTCATAGGCTATGGCTACACCTTC.

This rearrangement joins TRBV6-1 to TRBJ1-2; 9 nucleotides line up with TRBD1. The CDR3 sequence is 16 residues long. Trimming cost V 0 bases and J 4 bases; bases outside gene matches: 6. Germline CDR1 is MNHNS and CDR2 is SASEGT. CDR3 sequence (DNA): TGTGCCAGCAGTGAAGCCTGGACAGGGGCGGGCTATGGCTACACCTTC. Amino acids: CASSEAWTGAGYGYTF.

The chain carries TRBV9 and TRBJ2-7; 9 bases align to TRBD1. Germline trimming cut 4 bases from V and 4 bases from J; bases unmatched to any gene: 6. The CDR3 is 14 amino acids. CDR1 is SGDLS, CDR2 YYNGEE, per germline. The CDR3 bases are TGTGCCAGCAGCCATGGACAGGGGAGGTACGAGCAGTACTTC. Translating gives CASSHGQGRYEQYF.

This CDR3 is CASSRGGFSNTIYF. The CDR3 coding sequence is TGTGCCAGCAGTAGAGGGGGCTTCTCCAACACCATATATTTT. The rearrangement joins TRBV27 to TRBJ1-3; the match to TRBD1 covers 7 bases. The CDR3 runs to 14 residues. Germline trimming cut 5 bases from V and 7 bases from J; bases unmatched to any gene: 8. The germline CDR1 and CDR2 sequences are MNHEY and SMNVEV (reference sequence).

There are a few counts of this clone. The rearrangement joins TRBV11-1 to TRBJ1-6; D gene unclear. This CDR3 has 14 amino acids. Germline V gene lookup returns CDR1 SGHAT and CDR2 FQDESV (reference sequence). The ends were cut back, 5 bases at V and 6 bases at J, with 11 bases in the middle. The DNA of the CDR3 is TGTGCCAGCAGCGCCCGGGCTAGTAATTCACCCCTCCACTTT. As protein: CASSARASNSPLHF. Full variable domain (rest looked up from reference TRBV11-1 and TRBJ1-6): EAEVAQSPRYKITEKSQAVAFWCDPISGHATLYWYRQILGQGPELLVQFQDESVVDDSQLPKDRFSAERLKGVDSTLKIQPAELGDSAMYLCASSARASNSPLHFGNGTRLTVT.

The CDR3 reads CASSLLKSPLHF. The CDR3, as DNA: TGTGCCAGCAGCTTACTCAAATCACCCCTCCACTTT. The V and J genes are TRBV7-9 and TRBJ1-6; D not certain. V was cut by 2 bases and J by 10 bases, with 6 bases left in between. CDR1 SEHNR and CDR2 FQNEAQ come from the germline V gene (reference sequence). The CDR3 covers 12 residues.